Included here is one T cell receptor (beta chain) sequence, with context. Its antigen is still unknown. In each case, RNA was isolated and then reverse transcribed into cDNA as the sequencing template. The repertoire was sequenced with immunoSEQ multiplex PCR; TCRdb's copy has only in-frame clones and lacks some. The sample lists 110,000 to 150,000 clones, about three fifths seen once, with roughly 6.5% in the top ten. The source of the sample is a study of CD8+ T cells in alopecia areata. About the study: A regimen of oral tofacitinib, 5 to 10 mg twice daily, was given to treated patients. Overall study findings and caveats: Especially in alopecia totalis/universalis, lesional scalp showed greater clonality than normal scalp did. Scalp sequencing also captures normal skin's resident alphabeta T cells.

Germline lookup yields CDR1 SGDLS and CDR2 YYNGEE. The CDR3 is made up of 17 amino acids. The J segment lost 1 base and the V segment lost 3 bases, leaving 8 bases of the junction unmatched. The TCR sequence derives from a human donor with alopecia areata. The sample here was CD4+ T cells sorted from blood, taken at week 0. This sequence joins TRBV9 and TRBJ2-2, with 8 bases aligning to TRBD1. The CDR3 DNA follows: TGTGCCAGCAGCGGAAGAACCGGGACAGGGAACACCGGGGAGCTGTTTTTT. It codes for CASSGRTGTGNTGELFF.